The 19 T cell receptor beta chains listed next were all sequenced from one sample in a study of regulatory T cells in long-lasting Graves disease. The authors built TCR beta libraries using iRepertoire HTBI primers and Arm-PCR of CDR3 regions. TCRdb analysed the multiplex PCR reads with MiXCR anew, one entry per CDR3 protein. The sample has about 420,000 distinct CDR3 sequences, less than 20% seen once. Described time point: newly diagnosed GD, antithyroid drugs for less than 3 months. RNA extracted from PBMCs served as the sequencing template. The same sample was also used in a study of T cells in Graves' hyperthyroidism and ophthalmopathy.

The sample here was peripheral blood mononuclear cells (PBMCs), taken at new diagnosis, from a patient treated with antithyroid drugs. The receptors were gathered from a woman aged 18-30 years with Graves disease.

This clonotype has at least ten counts. This chain joins TRBV5-1 and TRBJ2-1; D may be TRBD2 (7 bases). Trimming shortened V by 4 bases and J by 2 bases, and 19 bases separated the two germline ends. Germline CDR1 and CDR2: SGHRS and YFSETQ. The CDR3 extends over 17 amino acids. The CDR3 is CASSLVGGLPAYNEQFF. CDR3 nucleotides: TGCGCCAGCAGCCTTGTCGGGGGGCTCCCTGCCTACAATGAGCAGTTCTTC.

Worth noting for this clonotype: One base away lies a much larger clone, so this may be a sequencing read error. CDR3 in amino acids: CASSATSSSYNEQFF. The CDR3 DNA sequence: TGTGCCAGCAGTGCAACTAGTTCCTCCTACAATGAGCAGTTCTTC. The genes are TRBV6-2 or TRBV6-3 and TRBJ2-1, with a possible D match to TRBD2 (5 bases). Germline V CDR1 and CDR2: MNHEY, SVGEGT. This CDR3 contains 15 residues. Trimming removed 5 bases from V and 0 bases from J, with 11 bases in between.

This clonotype was recorded at least ten times. The chain recombines TRBV27 with TRBJ2-1; 8 positions match TRBD2. The ends lost 5 bases at V and 8 bases at J; junction bases unmatched: 11. The V gene's germline CDR1 is MNHEY and CDR2 SMNVEV (reference sequence). This CDR3 region has 15 residues. The CDR3 region is CASSLGTSWVYEQFF. In DNA, the CDR3 is TGTGCCAGCAGTCTCGGGACTAGTTGGGTGTATGAGCAGTTCTTC.

The chain joins TRBV27 to TRBJ2-1; D may be TRBD1 (6 bases). Germline-derived CDR1 and CDR2 are MNHEY and SMNVEV (reference sequence). The CDR3 is made up of 17 amino acids. Trimming removed 3 bases at V and 6 bases at J, with 21 bases between. The CDR3 DNA is TGTGCCAGCAGTTTGTTCGGGATCACGCAGGGGACCAATGAGCAGTTCTTC. Translated: CASSLFGITQGTNEQFF.

The chain links TRBV24-1 to TRBJ2-3, with a weak D call TRBD1 (5 bases). V lost 5 bases and J 6 bases, leaving 14 bases between the germline ends. Germline lookup yields CDR1 KGHDR and CDR2 SFDVKD. The CDR3 runs to 14 residues. This CDR3 is CATSVAGYLDTQYF. The CDR3 DNA follows: TGTGCCACCAGTGTGGCAGGGTATTTGGATACGCAGTATTTT.

This clonotype showed up many times. The chain is built from TRBV2 and TRBJ2-3; 9 positions match TRBD1. The CDR3 has 15 residues. With V trimmed by 6 bases and J by 2 bases, 6 bases remained unmatched. Germline V gene data show CDR1 as SNHLY and CDR2 as FYNNEI. CDR3 in amino acids: CASSGQGIDTDTQYF. The CDR3 DNA is TGTGCCAGCAGCGGACAGGGGATTGACACAGATACGCAGTATTTT.

The sample holds a few counts of this clonotype. This may stem from a read error, because a much larger clone lies one nucleotide away. The V and J genes are TRBV30 and TRBJ2-1; TRBD2 aligns across 11 bases. The DNA end lines up better with TRBJ2-5; the J call may be wrong. The CDR3 is 13 residues long. Looked up from germline, CDR1 is GTSNPN and CDR2 is SVGIG (reference sequence). CDR3 region: CACSLAGEEAQYF. The CDR3 bases are TGTGCCTGTTCACTAGCGGGAGAAGAGGCCCAGTACTTC.

This chain links TRBV27 with TRBJ1-6, with D tentatively TRBD1 (5 bases). Germline V CDR1 and CDR2: MNHEY, SMNVEV (reference sequence). The CDR3 has 16 residues. The V end was cut by 3 bases, the J end by 0 bases, with 9 bases between. CDR3 sequence: CASSLTASSYNSPLHF. CDR3 sequence (DNA): TGTGCCAGCAGTTTGACAGCGAGCTCCTATAATTCACCCCTCCACTTT.

V is TRBV5-1 and J is TRBJ2-7, with D possibly matching TRBD2 (6 bases). V lost 3 bases and J lost 3, with 10 bases in between. This CDR3 has 13 amino acids. CDR1 is SGHRS, CDR2 YFSETQ, per germline. Here the CDR3 reads CASSWDSGYEQYF. In nucleotides, the CDR3 is TGCGCCAGCAGCTGGGATAGCGGCTACGAGCAGTACTTC.

Regarding this clonotype: With a much larger clone just one base away, this may be a read error. A read error is likely, as this CDR3 ends without the conserved phenylalanine or tryptophan. The chain is built from TRBV20-1 and TRBJ1-1; TRBD1 matches at 8 bases. After removal of 0 bases from V and 3 bases from J, the junction contained 9 bases not matched to a gene. CDR3 size: 16 residues. Germline lookup yields CDR1 DFQATT and CDR2 SNEGSKA (reference sequence). CDR3 in amino acids: CSARDPRTGRYTEAFS. CDR3 bases: TGCAGTGCTAGAGATCCACGGACAGGGAGATACACTGAAGCTTTCTCT.

This clonotype was detected only a few times. The rearrangement uses TRBV7-2 and TRBJ2-7; TRBD2 agrees at 7 bases. Per germline, CDR1 SGHTA and CDR2 FQGNSA. Losses at the gene ends were 5 bases for V and 2 bases for J; bases not matched to a gene: 9. CDR3 length: 15 amino acids. CDR3 loop: CASSQSGTTAYEQYF. CDR3 nucleotide sequence: TGTGCCAGCAGCCAGTCCGGGACTACGGCCTACGAGCAGTACTTC.

This clonotype was found a few times. V and J are TRBV20-1 and TRBJ2-6; possible D gene TRBD1, 5 bases. The CDR3 runs to 18 residues. V lost 1 base, J lost 0 bases, and 16 bases lay in between. CDR1 is DFQATT and CDR2 is SNEGSKA in the germline V gene (reference sequence). The CDR3 nucleotides read TGCAGTGCTAGAGGCCGACAGAGGCCTAGCTCTGGGGCCAACGTCCTGACTTTC. Its translation: CSARGRQRPSSGANVLTF.

This clonotype has just a few counts. The rearrangement joins TRBV5-4 to TRBJ2-3; D possibly corresponds to TRBD1 (5 bases). Germline lookup yields CDR1 SGHNT and CDR2 YYREEE (reference sequence). V was shortened by 3 bases and J by 7 bases, with 21 bases between the two germline ends. The CDR3 is 16 residues long. The DNA of the CDR3 is TGTGCCAGCAGCTCCCCGGACACTGGTTTTCTAAATACGCAGTATTTT. It translates to CASSSPDTGFLNTQYF.

This clonotype has a count of ten or more. The V call is TRBV24-1, the J call TRBJ1-5; D may be TRBD1 (6 bases). Germline assignment: CDR1 KGHDR and CDR2 SFDVKD. The CDR3 consists of 16 residues. Trimming took off 4 bases at V and 6 bases at J, with 18 bases between the two ends. CDR3 nucleotide sequence: TGTGCCACCAGTGACCCCTCGGGGGGCGGTGGTCAGCCCCAGCATTTT. The encoded protein is CATSDPSGGGGQPQHF.

Ten or more counts support this clonotype. The chain combines TRBV13 with TRBJ2-2; 10 bases match TRBD2. CDR3 length: 17 residues. Germline CDR1 PRHDT, CDR2 FYEKMQ (reference sequence). Unmatched junction bases numbered 7, after V lost 1 base and J lost 5 bases. CDR3 bases: TGTGCCAGCAGCTTAGCCGTCCTAGCGGGAGCTACCGGGGAGCTGTTTTTT. Residues: CASSLAVLAGATGELFF.

The CDR3 nucleotides read TGCGCCAGCAGCTTGGGCAGCGGGAGGGCCAGGATTTGGGGGCACGAGCAGTACTTC. Translated: CASSLGSGRARIWGHEQYF. The chain employs TRBV5-1 and TRBJ2-7, with 10 bases fitting TRBD2. V was pared by 0 bases and J by 5 bases, with 17 bases of the junction left unmatched. Germline lookup yields CDR1 SGHRS and CDR2 YFSETQ. The CDR3 has 19 amino acids.

This clonotype occurred many times. The chain combines TRBV5-6 with TRBJ2-7; possible D gene TRBD1, 6 bases. Germline CDR1 SGHDT, CDR2 YYEEEE. V shed 3 bases and J shed 5 bases, with 15 bases lying between them. The CDR3 is 14 residues long. The CDR3: CASSSLRGVHEQYF. DNA of the CDR3: TGTGCCAGCAGCTCACTCAGGGGCGTCCACGAGCAGTACTTC.

This clonotype came up many times. This chain joins TRBV7-2 and TRBJ2-7; D is perhaps TRBD1 (5 bases). Germline V lookup: CDR1 SGHTA, CDR2 FQGNSA. V lost 5 bases and J lost 2, with 7 bases in between. The length of the CDR3 is 12 residues. DNA of the CDR3: TGTGCCAGCAGCCCAGGGCCCTACGAGCAGTACTTC. It encodes CASSPGPYEQYF.

This clonotype has ten or more counts. The rearrangement joins TRBV28 to TRBJ2-7; D is possibly TRBD1 or TRBD2 (6 bases each). The V gene lost 1 base and the J gene lost 4 bases, with 14 bases spanning the gap. The CDR3 extends over 15 amino acids. The germline V gene has CDR1 MDHEN and CDR2 SYDVKM. The CDR3 protein is CASSLLRGRVYEQYF. Here the CDR3 DNA reads TGTGCCAGCAGTTTATTACGGGGGCGCGTTTACGAGCAGTACTTC.